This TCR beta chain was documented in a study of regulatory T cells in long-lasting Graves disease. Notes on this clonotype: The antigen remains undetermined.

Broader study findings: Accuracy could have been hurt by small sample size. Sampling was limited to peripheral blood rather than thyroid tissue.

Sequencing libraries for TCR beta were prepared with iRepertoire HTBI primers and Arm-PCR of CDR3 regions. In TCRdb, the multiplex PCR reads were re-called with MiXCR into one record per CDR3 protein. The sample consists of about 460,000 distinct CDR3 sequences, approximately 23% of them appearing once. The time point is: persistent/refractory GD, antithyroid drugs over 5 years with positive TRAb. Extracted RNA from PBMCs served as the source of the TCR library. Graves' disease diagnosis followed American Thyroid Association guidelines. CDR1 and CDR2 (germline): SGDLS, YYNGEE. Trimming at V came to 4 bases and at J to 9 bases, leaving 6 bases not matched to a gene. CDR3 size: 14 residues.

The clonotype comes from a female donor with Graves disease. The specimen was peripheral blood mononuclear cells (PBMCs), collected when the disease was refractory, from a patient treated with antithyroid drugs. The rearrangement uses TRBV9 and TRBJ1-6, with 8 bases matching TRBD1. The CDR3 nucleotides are TGTGCCAGCAGCCCAGGGGGCGAGGGTTCACCCCTCCACTTT. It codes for CASSPGGEGSPLHF. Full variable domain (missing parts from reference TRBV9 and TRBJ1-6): DSGVTQTPKHLITATGQRVTLRCSPRSGDLSVYWYQQSLDQGLQFLIQYYNGEERAKGNILERFSAQQFPDLHSELNLSSLELGDSALYFCASSPGGEGSPLHFGNGTRLTVT.